Each of the 26 T cell receptor beta chains below was sequenced from the same sample in a study of shared clonotypes between healthy human individuals. The method was immunoSEQ multiplex PCR; TCRdb's version includes in-frame clones alone and lacks a portion of them. The sample records some 320,000 clones, around 87% being singletons. Sequenced sample: memory CD8+ T cells sorted from blood. Documented subset: CD45RO+ cells pooled with CCR7-negative TemRA cells. These receptors all come from a man between 18 and 29 years old in good health.

The chain uses TRBV6-5 and TRBJ2-5; D is unclear. Germline V gene sequence: CDR1 MNHEY, CDR2 SVGAGI. V shed 7 bases and J shed 1 base, with 10 bases lying between them. This CDR3 region has 13 residues. The CDR3 DNA is TGTGCCAGCACGGGCCTAGGCCAAGAGACCCAGTACTTC. Its protein is CASTGLGQETQYF.

The gene calls are TRBV7-2 and TRBJ2-7; 8 bases agree with TRBD2. The V gene's germline CDR1 is SGHTA and CDR2 FQGNSA. Trimming at V came to 2 bases and at J to 6 bases, leaving 3 bases not matched to a gene. This CDR3 has 13 amino acids. DNA of the CDR3: TGTGCCAGCAGCTTAAGCGGGAGCGGCGAGCAGTACTTC. It codes for CASSLSGSGEQYF.

The chain recombines TRBV5-1 with TRBJ2-7; 11 bases agree with TRBD1. The germline V gene encodes CDR1 SGHRS and CDR2 YFSETQ. This CDR3 contains 17 residues. V shed 0 bases and J 10 bases; nucleotides not matched to a gene: 15. CDR3 nucleotide sequence: TGCGCCAGCAGCTTGGCCGGGAAAGCGGGACAGGGGGATCGTCAGTACTTC. Protein: CASSLAGKAGQGDRQYF.

The chain employs TRBV25-1 and TRBJ2-7, with D perhaps matching TRBD1 (6 bases). Germline V gene data show CDR1 as MGHDK and CDR2 as SYGVNS. Trimming pared 2 bases from V and 9 bases from J, leaving 11 bases between. The CDR3 sequence is 12 residues long. CDR3 sequence reads: CASSEGWTAQYF. The CDR3 region has the DNA TGTGCCAGCAGTGAAGGGTGGACAGCGCAGTACTTC.

The chain couples TRBV11-2 to TRBJ2-1, with TRBD2 identical over 14 bases. This CDR3 is built from 19 residues. V shed 0 bases and J 1 base; nucleotides not matched to a gene: 5. Per germline, CDR1 SGHAT and CDR2 FQNNGV. CDR3 protein: CASSLEGLAGETSYNEQFF. Written as DNA, the CDR3 is TGTGCCAGCAGCTTAGAGGGACTAGCGGGAGAGACATCCTACAATGAGCAGTTCTTC.

The chain joins TRBV5-1 to TRBJ2-3; the match to TRBD2 covers 8 bases. V was clipped by 3 bases and J by 1 base; unmatched bases: 10. Germline assignment: CDR1 SGHRS and CDR2 YFSETQ. CDR3 length: 17 residues. CDR3 in amino acids: CASSYPGPAGGTDTQYF. CDR3 in DNA: TGCGCCAGCAGCTACCCTGGGCCAGCGGGGGGCACAGATACGCAGTATTTT.

In this sample, this clone turned up many times. The V and J genes are TRBV27 and TRBJ2-7; 7 positions match TRBD2. CDR3 length: 15 residues. Germline-derived CDR1 and CDR2 are MNHEY and SMNVEV (reference sequence). Trimming took 2 bases from V and 0 from J; bases not matched to a gene: 4. CDR3 nucleotides: TGTGCCAGCAGTTTAGGGGGGGATAGCTCCTACGAGCAGTACTTC. Residues: CASSLGGDSSYEQYF.

The rearrangement joins TRBV19 to TRBJ1-5; D is undetermined. The germline V and J ends were trimmed by 5 bases and 4 bases, with 18 bases remaining between them. Germline V CDR1 and CDR2: LNHDA, SQIVND (reference sequence). CDR3 size: 16 residues. CDR3 loop: CASSVGLQQWNQPQHF. For the CDR3, the DNA is TGTGCCAGTAGTGTAGGACTACAGCAATGGAATCAGCCCCAGCATTTT.

This clone was seen a handful of times. The rearrangement uses TRBV6-1 and TRBJ1-1; D is ambiguous. The CDR3 extends over 14 amino acids. Germline V gives CDR1 MNHNS, CDR2 SASEGT. Trimming took off 2 bases at V and 1 base at J, with 8 bases between the two ends. Written as DNA, the CDR3 is TGTGCCAGCAGTGAATTTGGGCCGAACACTGAAGCTTTCTTT. Protein: CASSEFGPNTEAFF.

This chain uses TRBV5-1 with TRBJ1-2, with D possibly being TRBD1 (6 bases). From germline, CDR1 is SGHRS and CDR2 YFSETQ. Trimming removed 0 bases from V and 1 base from J, with 16 bases in between. This CDR3 has 17 residues. The DNA for the CDR3 is TGCGCCAGCAGCTTGGCCACACAGGGCAGTTATAACTATGGCTACACCTTC. Protein: CASSLATQGSYNYGYTF.

The rearrangement joins TRBV9 to TRBJ2-7, with D uncertain. V shed 1 base and J shed 7 bases, with 12 bases lying between them. Germline V CDR1 and CDR2: SGDLS, YYNGEE. The CDR3 contains 13 residues. The CDR3 protein is CASSVMAWGEQYF. In nucleotides, the CDR3 is TGTGCCAGCAGCGTAATGGCCTGGGGAGAGCAGTACTTC.

This clone was observed a single time. The chain carries TRBV7-2 and TRBJ1-2; 9 nucleotides align to TRBD1. Trimming at V came to 0 bases and at J to 1 base, leaving 6 bases not matched to a gene. The CDR3 loop spans 17 amino acids. The V gene's germline CDR1 is SGHTA and CDR2 FQGNSA. CDR3 nucleotide sequence: TGTGCCAGCAGCTTAGCCCCCGGGACAGGGAATAACTATGGCTACACCTTC. Protein product: CASSLAPGTGNNYGYTF.

This rearrangement joins TRBV6-5 to TRBJ1-6; 8 bases fit TRBD1. From germline, CDR1 is MNHEY and CDR2 SVGAGI. V lost 7 bases, J lost 7 bases, and 6 bases stayed unmatched. The CDR3 totals 14 residues. CDR3 sequence reads: CASTGTGGNSPLHF. The CDR3 DNA reads as TGTGCCAGCACCGGGACAGGCGGGAATTCACCCCTCCACTTT.

For this clone: It is unclear where the CDR3 begins or ends on the DNA, so no DNA is shown, and the CDR3 is as TCRdb lists it. The chain carries TRBV7-9 and TRBJ1-4; no check of the table's D call, TRBD1, against the DNA was made. The CDR3 length equals 17 residues, ends included. Germline loops: CDR1 SEHNR, CDR2 FQNEAQ (reference sequence). CDR3 amino acids: CASSSWGRGTQNEKLLF.

This clone was observed a single time. V usage is TRBV27 and J usage is TRBJ1-5; the D gene is possibly TRBD1 (6 bases). V lost 0 bases and J 4 bases, leaving 10 bases between the germline ends. The CDR3 is made up of 15 amino acids. The germline CDR1 and CDR2 sequences are MNHEY and SMNVEV (reference sequence). DNA of the CDR3: TGTGCCAGCAGTTTATCGAGCCAGGGGAATCAGCCCCAGCATTTT. Its translation is CASSLSSQGNQPQHF.

The rearrangement uses TRBV28 and TRBJ1-2, with a weak D call TRBD1 (6 bases). Looked up from germline, CDR1 is MDHEN and CDR2 is SYDVKM. Trimming left V 5 bases short and J 4 bases short, with 14 bases between. The CDR3 length is 14 residues. This chain's CDR3 is CASSMIQGVYGYTF. For the CDR3, the DNA is TGTGCCAGCAGTATGATACAGGGAGTCTATGGCTACACCTTC.

The CDR3 protein is CASSLGLAGVKETQYF. The CDR3 DNA reads TGTGCCAGCAGCTTGGGACTAGCGGGAGTCAAGGAGACCCAGTACTTC. The chain has TRBV7-2 and TRBJ2-5; 14 bases are a match to TRBD2. After removal of 3 bases from V and 5 bases from J, the junction contained 5 bases not matched to a gene. Per the germline V gene, CDR1 is SGHTA and CDR2 is FQGNSA. CDR3 size: 16 residues.

The CDR3 loop is CASSYRTGFYEQYF. DNA for the CDR3: TGTGCCAGCAGCTATCGGACAGGGTTTTACGAGCAGTACTTC. The V call is TRBV7-9, the J call TRBJ2-7, with TRBD1 identical over 8 bases. Germline lookup yields CDR1 SEHNR and CDR2 FQNEAQ (reference sequence). CDR3 length: 14 residues. The ends lost 4 bases at V and 4 bases at J; junction bases unmatched: 6.

V is TRBV5-1 and J is TRBJ2-5; 12 bases align to TRBD2. The CDR3 contains 18 residues. V lost 3 bases, J lost 5 bases, and 14 bases stayed unmatched. Germline V gene sequence: CDR1 SGHRS, CDR2 YFSETQ. The chain's CDR3 is CASSSILAGGPGGETQYF. The CDR3, as DNA: TGCGCCAGCAGCTCGATACTAGCGGGGGGACCTGGAGGGGAGACCCAGTACTTC.

The chain couples TRBV6-1 to TRBJ2-5; D remains unclear. The CDR3 length is 14 residues. CDR1 is MNHNS, CDR2 SASEGT, per germline. Between the trimmed V and J ends, which lost 1 base and 1 base, there was a span of 7 bases. The chain's CDR3 is CASSEGNSQETQYF. DNA for the CDR3: TGTGCCAGCAGTGAAGGGAACAGCCAAGAGACCCAGTACTTC.

The gene calls are TRBV7-9 and TRBJ2-7; D tentatively fits TRBD1 or TRBD2 (6 bases each). With 5 bases removed from V and 0 bases from J, the gap between germline ends came to 14 bases. The CDR3 has 15 residues. Germline CDR1 and CDR2: SEHNR and FQNEAQ (reference sequence). The CDR3 is CASSLAQGLSYEQYF. In nucleotides, the CDR3 is TGTGCCAGCAGCCTCGCACAGGGACTCTCCTACGAGCAGTACTTC.

The chain uses TRBV30 and TRBJ2-1; 14 bases line up with TRBD2. This CDR3 has 18 amino acids. Germline assignment: CDR1 GTSNPN and CDR2 SVGIG (reference sequence). V dropped 2 bases and J dropped 0; count of bases not matched to a gene: 6. The CDR3 sequence: CAWSSGLAGVSSYNEQFF. The CDR3 DNA follows: TGTGCCTGGAGTTCGGGACTAGCGGGGGTCAGCTCCTACAATGAGCAGTTCTTC.

The chain joins TRBV6-1 to TRBJ2-5, with D hard to call. The germline V gene has CDR1 MNHNS and CDR2 SASEGT. V lost 3 bases, J lost 5 bases, and 19 bases lay in between. This CDR3 has 16 residues. The CDR3 sequence: CASSERPGRVWETQYF. The CDR3 DNA sequence: TGTGCCAGCAGTGAGAGACCCGGACGGGTGTGGGAGACCCAGTACTTC.

The chain joins TRBV30 to TRBJ2-1; 12 nucleotides line up with TRBD2. The CDR3 contains 17 residues. V was pared by 1 base and J by 2 bases, with 6 bases of the junction left unmatched. Germline CDR1 GTSNPN, CDR2 SVGIG (reference sequence). The CDR3 reads CAWSAGLAGRTYNEQFF. The CDR3 DNA reads as TGTGCCTGGAGTGCTGGACTAGCGGGAAGGACCTACAATGAGCAGTTCTTC.

This clone was seen many times. The chain recombines TRBV27 with TRBJ2-7; tentatively, D is TRBD1 (7 bases). This CDR3 has 14 residues. The germline CDR1 and CDR2 sequences are MNHEY and SMNVEV (reference sequence). With 6 bases removed from V and 0 bases from J, the gap between germline ends came to 12 bases. Here the CDR3 reads CASSPGGFSYEQYF. CDR3 nucleotides: TGTGCCAGCAGCCCAGGGGGGTTCTCCTACGAGCAGTACTTC.

The sample holds one count of this clone. The V and J genes are TRBV15 and TRBJ1-5; D is possibly TRBD1 (5 bases). The CDR3 totals 16 residues. Between the trimmed V and J ends, which lost 3 bases and 3 bases, there was a span of 15 bases. Germline V gives CDR1 LNHNV, CDR2 YYDKDF (reference sequence). This CDR3 is CATSRYGTLDNQPQHF. The CDR3 bases are TGTGCCACCAGCAGGTACGGGACGTTGGACAATCAGCCCCAGCATTTT. Full variable domain (rest looked up from reference TRBV15 and TRBJ1-5): DAMVIQNPRYQVTQFGKPVTLSCSQTLNHNVMYWYQQKSSQAPKLLFHYYDKDFNNEADTPDNFQSRRPNTSFCFLDIRSPGLGDTAMYLCATSRYGTLDNQPQHFGDGTRLSIL.